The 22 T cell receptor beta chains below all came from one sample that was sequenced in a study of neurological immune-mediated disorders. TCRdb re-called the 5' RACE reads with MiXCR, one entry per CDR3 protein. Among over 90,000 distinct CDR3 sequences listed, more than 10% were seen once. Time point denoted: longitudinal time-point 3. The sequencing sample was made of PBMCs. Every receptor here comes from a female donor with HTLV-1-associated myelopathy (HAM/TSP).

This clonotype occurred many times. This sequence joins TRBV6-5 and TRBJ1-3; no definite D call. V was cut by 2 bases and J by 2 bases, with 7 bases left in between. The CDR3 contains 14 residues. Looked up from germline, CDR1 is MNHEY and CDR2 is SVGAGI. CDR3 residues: CASSYGMPGNTIYF. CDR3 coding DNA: TGTGCCAGCAGTTACGGGATGCCTGGAAACACCATATATTTT.

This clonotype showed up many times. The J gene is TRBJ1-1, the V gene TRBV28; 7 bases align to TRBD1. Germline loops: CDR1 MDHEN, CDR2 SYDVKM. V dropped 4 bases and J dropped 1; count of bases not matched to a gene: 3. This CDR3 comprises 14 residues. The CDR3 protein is CASSSRQGNTEAFF. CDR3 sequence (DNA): TGTGCCAGCAGTTCCCGACAGGGGAACACTGAAGCTTTCTTT.

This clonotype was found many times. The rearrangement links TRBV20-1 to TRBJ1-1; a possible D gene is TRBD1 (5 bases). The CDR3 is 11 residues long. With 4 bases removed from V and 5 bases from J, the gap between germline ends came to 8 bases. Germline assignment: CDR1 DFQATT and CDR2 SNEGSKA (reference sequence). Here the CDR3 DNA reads TGCAGTGCTACGAGGGGAACTGAAGCTTTCTTT. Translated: CSATRGTEAFF.

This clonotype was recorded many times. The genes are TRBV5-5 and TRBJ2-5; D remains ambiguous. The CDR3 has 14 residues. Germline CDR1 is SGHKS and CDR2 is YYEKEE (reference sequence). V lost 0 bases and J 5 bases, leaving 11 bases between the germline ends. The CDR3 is CASSLGHPSETQYF. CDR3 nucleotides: TGTGCCAGCAGCTTGGGACACCCATCGGAGACCCAGTACTTC.

The CDR3 spells CATSRARGQNYEQYF. In DNA form, the CDR3 reads TGTGCCACCAGCAGAGCCCGGGGGCAGAATTACGAGCAGTACTTC. The rearrangement joins TRBV15 to TRBJ2-7; either TRBD1 or TRBD2 may fit D (6 bases each). Between the trimmed V and J ends, which lost 1 base and 4 bases, there was a span of 14 bases. In germline, CDR1 is LNHNV, CDR2 YYDKDF (reference sequence). This CDR3 region has 15 residues.

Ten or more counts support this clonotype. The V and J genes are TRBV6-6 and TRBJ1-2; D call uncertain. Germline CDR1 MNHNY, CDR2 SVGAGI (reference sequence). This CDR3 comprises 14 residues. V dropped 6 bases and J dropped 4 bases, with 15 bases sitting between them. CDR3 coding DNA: TGTGCCAGCAGCTCGGGTGTGGCGGTCTATGGCTACACCTTC. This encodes CASSSGVAVYGYTF.

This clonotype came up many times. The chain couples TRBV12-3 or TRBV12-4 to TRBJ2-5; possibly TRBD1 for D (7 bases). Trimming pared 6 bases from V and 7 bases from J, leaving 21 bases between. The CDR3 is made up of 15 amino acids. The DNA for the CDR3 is TGTGCCAGCAGGAGGGGGGACAGAATGTACGGGACCCAGTACTTC. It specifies CASRRGDRMYGTQYF.

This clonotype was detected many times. The CDR3 coding sequence is TGCGCCAGCAGCTTGGCCAGCCCAGAAAACACCGGGGAGCTGTTTTTT. Protein: CASSLASPENTGELFF. The V and J genes are TRBV5-1 and TRBJ2-2; no reliable D call. Between the trimmed V and J ends, which lost 0 bases and 2 bases, there was a span of 11 bases. The germline gives CDR1 SGHRS, CDR2 YFSETQ. The CDR3 consists of 16 residues. Full variable domain (rest looked up from reference TRBV5-1 and TRBJ2-2): KAGVTQTPRYLIKTRGQQVTLSCSPISGHRSVSWYQQTPGQGLQFLFEYFSETQRNKGNFPGRFSGRQFSNSRSEMNVSTLELGDSALYLCASSLASPENTGELFFGEGSRLTVL.

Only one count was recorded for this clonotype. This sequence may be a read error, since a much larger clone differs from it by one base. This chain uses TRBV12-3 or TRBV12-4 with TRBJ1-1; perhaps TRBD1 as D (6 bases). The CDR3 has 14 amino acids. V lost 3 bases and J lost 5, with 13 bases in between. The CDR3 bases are TGTGCCAGCAGTTTTCAGGGGTGGGAAACTGAAGCTTTCTTT. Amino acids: CASSFQGWETEAFF.

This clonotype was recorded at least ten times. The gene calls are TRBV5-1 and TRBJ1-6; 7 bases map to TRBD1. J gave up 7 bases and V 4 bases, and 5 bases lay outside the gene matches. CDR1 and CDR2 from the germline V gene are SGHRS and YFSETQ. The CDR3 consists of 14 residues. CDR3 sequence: CASSPQGDNSPLHF. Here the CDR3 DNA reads TGCGCCAGCAGCCCGCAGGGGGACAATTCACCCCTCCACTTT. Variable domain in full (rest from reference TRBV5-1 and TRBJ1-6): KAGVTQTPRYLIKTRGQQVTLSCSPISGHRSVSWYQQTPGQGLQFLFEYFSETQRNKGNFPGRFSGRQFSNSRSEMNVSTLELGDSALYLCASSPQGDNSPLHFGNGTRLTVT.

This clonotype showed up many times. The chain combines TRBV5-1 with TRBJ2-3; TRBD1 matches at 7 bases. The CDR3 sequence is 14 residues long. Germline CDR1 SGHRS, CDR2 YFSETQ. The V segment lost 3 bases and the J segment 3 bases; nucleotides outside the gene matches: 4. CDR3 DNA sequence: TGCGCCAGCAGCTCGACAGGGTGGACAGATACGCAGTATTTT. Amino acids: CASSSTGWTDTQYF.

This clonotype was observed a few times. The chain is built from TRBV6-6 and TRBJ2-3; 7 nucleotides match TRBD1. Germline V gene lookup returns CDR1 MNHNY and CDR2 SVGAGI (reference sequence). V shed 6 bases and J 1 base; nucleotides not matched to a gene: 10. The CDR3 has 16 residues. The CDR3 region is CASSFEDRTGTDTQYF. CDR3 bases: TGTGCCAGCAGCTTTGAGGACAGGACTGGCACAGATACGCAGTATTTT.

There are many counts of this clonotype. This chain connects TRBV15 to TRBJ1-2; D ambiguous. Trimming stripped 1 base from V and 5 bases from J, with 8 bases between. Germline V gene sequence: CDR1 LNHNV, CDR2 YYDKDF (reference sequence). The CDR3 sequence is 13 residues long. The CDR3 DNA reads TGTGCCACCAGCAGAGCAGACGGGTATGGCTACACCTTC. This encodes CATSRADGYGYTF.

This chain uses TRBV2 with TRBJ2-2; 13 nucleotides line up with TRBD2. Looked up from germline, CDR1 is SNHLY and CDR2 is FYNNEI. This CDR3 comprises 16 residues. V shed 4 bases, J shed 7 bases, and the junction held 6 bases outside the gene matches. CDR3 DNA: TGTGCCAGCAGTGCTACTAGCGGGGGGGCGATCGGGGAGCTGTTTTTT. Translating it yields CASSATSGGAIGELFF.

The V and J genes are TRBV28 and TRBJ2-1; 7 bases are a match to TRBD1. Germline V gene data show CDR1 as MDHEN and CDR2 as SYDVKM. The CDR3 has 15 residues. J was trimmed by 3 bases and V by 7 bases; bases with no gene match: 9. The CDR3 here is CASIFRQGSYNEQFF. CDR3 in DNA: TGTGCCAGCATTTTTAGACAGGGCAGCTACAATGAGCAGTTCTTC.

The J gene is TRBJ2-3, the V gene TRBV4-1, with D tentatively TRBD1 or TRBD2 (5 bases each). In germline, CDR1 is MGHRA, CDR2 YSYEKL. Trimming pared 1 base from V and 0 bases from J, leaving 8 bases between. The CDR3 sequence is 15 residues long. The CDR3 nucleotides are TGCGCCAGCAGCCAAGGGGGGACCAGCACAGATACGCAGTATTTT. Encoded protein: CASSQGGTSTDTQYF.

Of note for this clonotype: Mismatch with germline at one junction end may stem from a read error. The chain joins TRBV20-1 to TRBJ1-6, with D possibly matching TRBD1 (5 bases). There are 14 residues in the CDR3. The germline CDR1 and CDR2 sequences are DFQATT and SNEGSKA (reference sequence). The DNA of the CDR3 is TGCAGTGCTATAGATCGACGGGGGGATTCCCCCCTCCACTTT. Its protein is CSAIDRRGDSPLHF.

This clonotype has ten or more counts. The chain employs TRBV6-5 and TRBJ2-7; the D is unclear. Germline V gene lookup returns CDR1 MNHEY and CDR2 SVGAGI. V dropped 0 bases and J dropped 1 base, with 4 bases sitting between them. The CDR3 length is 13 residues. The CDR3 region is CASSYSLSYEQYF. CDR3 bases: TGTGCCAGCAGTTACTCCCTTTCCTACGAGCAGTACTTC.

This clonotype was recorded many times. CDR3 amino acids: CASSLSPPGSDTDTQYF. CDR3 DNA sequence: TGCGCCAGCAGCCTAAGCCCCCCGGGTTCCGACACAGATACGCAGTATTTT. The chain joins TRBV4-1 to TRBJ2-3; D is ambiguous. This CDR3 region has 17 residues. Germline lookup yields CDR1 MGHRA and CDR2 YSYEKL. Trimming cost V 4 bases and J 2 bases, with 19 bases left between them.

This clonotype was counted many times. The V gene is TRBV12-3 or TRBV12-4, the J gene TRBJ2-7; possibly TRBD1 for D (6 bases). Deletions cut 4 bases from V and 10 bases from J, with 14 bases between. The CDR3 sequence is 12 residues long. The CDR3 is CASSSDSPHQYF. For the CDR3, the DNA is TGTGCCAGCAGTTCGGACAGCCCCCACCAGTACTTC.

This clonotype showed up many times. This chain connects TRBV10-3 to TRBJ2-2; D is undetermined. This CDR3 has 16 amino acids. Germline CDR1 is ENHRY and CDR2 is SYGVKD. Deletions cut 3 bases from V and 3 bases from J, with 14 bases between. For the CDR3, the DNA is TGTGCCATCAGTGAACGAGGCAAGTTGGACACCGGGGAGCTGTTTTTT. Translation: CAISERGKLDTGELFF.

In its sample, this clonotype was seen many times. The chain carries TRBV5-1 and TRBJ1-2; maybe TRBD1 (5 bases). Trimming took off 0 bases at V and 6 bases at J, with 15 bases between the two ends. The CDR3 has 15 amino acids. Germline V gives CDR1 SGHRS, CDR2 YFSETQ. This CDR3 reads CASSLAMGVTHGYTF. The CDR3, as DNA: TGCGCCAGCAGCTTGGCCATGGGGGTTACTCATGGCTACACCTTC.